The entry that follows covers one T cell receptor beta chain sequence. It lacks a known antigen. Within one base of it there is no much larger clone, and no base qualities were kept. CD8 naive samples were CD45RO-negative cells positively selected for CCR7, giving a CD45RA+CCR7+ population that excluded TemRA cells. The donors were healthy, HIV-negative adults with no recently reported acute infections or vaccinations. Every donor was a Caucasian adult residing in Nashville, Tennessee, USA. Blood was collected by leukapheresis, and PBMCs were isolated by Ficoll-Histopaque density gradient centrifugation and then cryopreserved in liquid nitrogen vapor phase. Purity and quantity of every magnetically sorted T cell population were checked by analytical flow cytometry. Genomic DNA was isolated from each sorted fraction and quantified by UV absorbance on a Nanodrop 2000c. Using the deep immunoSEQ assay, multiplex PCR amplified TCR CDR3 regions from genomic DNA. Extracted genomic DNA from each cell subset was distributed evenly across all wells of several immunoSEQ 96-well plates, and each plate was treated as a replicate. For sorted subsets, about 200 ng genomic DNA, equal to tens of thousands of T cell genomes, was loaded into each replicate PCR. Purified libraries were quantified with a Qubit 3.0 fluorometer, sized on a Bioanalyzer 2100, and re-quantified with the KAPA Library Quantification kit. Every immunoSEQ 96-well plate was sequenced on a separate single-read 150-cycle Illumina NextSeq 550 flow cell. In the original analysis: Because only junctional sequences without quality scores were contained in the immunoSEQ output, filtering matching that applied to full-length reads could not be performed. To assign V/J genes and CDR3, sequences were annotated against IMGT germline references using PyIR, a Python wrapper for IgBLAST v1.9. Reads were removed for weak V/J assignments (E-value above 1e-6), missing CDR3, stop codons, out-of-frame junctions, or ambiguous translated residues. A V3J clonotype was defined by an identical inferred V gene, J gene, and CDR3 amino acid sequence. Percentage overlap between repertoires was calculated by dividing the number of shared unique clonotypes by the size of the smaller repertoire. Repertoire richness was assessed with RTK rarefaction, the Chao1 estimator, and Recon v2.1 estimates of unobserved clonotypes. For all TCRbeta clonotypes obtained by the gDNA method from a few donors, generation probabilities were computed with OLGA. Held by TCRdb, this immuneACCESS table contains in-frame sequences only and omits some clones. Under half of the omission traces to an unresolved V gene where checked; the cause of the rest is unknown. The D gene and trimming were derived from the DNA, and the V and J assignments and clone size from that table. In this sample the table shows about 750,000 clones, around 93% of which occur a single time. Clones ranked in the top ten supply approximately 25% of the sample.

The entry originates in a study of shared clonotypes between healthy human individuals (TCRdb year 2020). About the investigation overall: The cohort included three men and a couple of women between 18 and 49 years of age. Leukapheresis yielded between about 0.9 and 9 billion PBMCs per donor. For each donor, CD4 naive and CD4 memory were each run on three plates, CD8 naive on two plates, and CD8 memory on one plate. To estimate repertoire size and how much clonotype sharing occurs between individuals, the study deeply sequenced the blood TCR repertoires of roughly 5 healthy adults. To increase sequencing depth and limit assay-specific biases, different laboratories used diverse techniques to prepare libraries and sequence TCR repertoires. Paper-wide results and their limitations: When several donors were compared, the shared fraction of clonotypes was 5% to 6.5% for naive CD4, around 3.5% for naive CD8, more than 2% for memory CD4, and 0.35% to 0.4% for memory CD8. Based on pairwise subsampling, the degree of clonotype sharing among donors was expected to be affected by sequencing depth. Naive subsets generally had larger estimated clonotype richness than memory subsets. Only blood was sampled, and tissue TCR repertoires likely differ from those in blood. Because the study included only a small number of donors, the genetic and exposure-history diversity represented was limited. Compared with non-shared clonotypes, the clonotypes found in all four sorted-subset donors had higher generation probabilities. Incomplete sequencing was indicated by rarefaction of sorted-subset datasets, despite the large sequencing depth.

This clonotype was obtained from a man younger than 40 in good health. The sequenced material came from naive CD8+ T cells sorted from blood. The meaning of the sample's cell subset or site label: CD45RA+CCR7+.

Here is the DNA: TGTGCCAGCAGCCTCCAGAACAATGAGCAGTTCTTC. The encoded protein is CASSLQNNEQFF. The chain employs TRBV7-3 and TRBJ2-1; too little of a D gene remains to name it. The germline V gene yields SGHTA for CDR1 and FQGTGA for CDR2. The germline ends are 7 bases apart after V is trimmed by 5 bases and J by 5 bases. The CDR3, cysteine through phenylalanine, is 12 amino acids long. The retained sequence is limited to the CDR3, 36 bases, with the frame set at the first base.